Each of the 9 T cell receptor beta chains below was sequenced from the same sample in a study of siplizumab effects on memory and regulatory T cells. The data were produced by immunoSEQ multiplex PCR, yet TCRdb's version contains in-frame clones alone and is incomplete. The sample holds 85,000 to 130,000 clones, roughly 93% seen once. The sample comprised Tregs sorted from blood. These receptors were taken from a human donor in good health.

The chain links TRBV6-6 to TRBJ2-2; D is undetermined. Deletions cut 0 bases from V and 3 bases from J, with 2 bases between. Looked up from germline, CDR1 is MNHNY and CDR2 is SVGAGI (reference sequence). The CDR3 has 13 residues. The chain's CDR3 is CASSYSHTGELFF. The CDR3 DNA sequence: TGTGCCAGCAGTTACTCCCACACCGGGGAGCTGTTTTTT.

The chain recombines TRBV7-3 with TRBJ1-4, with D unclear. The V gene's germline CDR1 is SGHTA and CDR2 FQGTGA. This CDR3 comprises 15 residues. Deletions cut 5 bases from V and 8 bases from J, with 18 bases between. CDR3 amino acids: CASSVGPDPGEKLFF. The CDR3 DNA reads as TGTGCCAGCAGCGTCGGACCGGACCCGGGGGAAAAACTGTTTTTT.

V usage is TRBV2 and J usage is TRBJ2-3; 9 bases line up with TRBD2. Losses at the gene ends were 6 bases for V and 1 base for J; bases not matched to a gene: 8. The CDR3 contains 16 residues. CDR1 SNHLY and CDR2 FYNNEI come from the germline V gene. Written as DNA, the CDR3 is TGTGCCAGCAGCGTTCTAGCGGGATTGGGCACAGATACGCAGTATTTT. Residues: CASSVLAGLGTDTQYF.

This clone was counted a single time. The chain links TRBV7-2 to TRBJ1-2; the D is unclear. The CDR3 length is 13 residues. The V end lost 1 base, the J end lost 4 bases, and 7 bases lay between the germline ends. Germline CDR1 SGHTA, CDR2 FQGNSA. This CDR3 is CASSLVGSYGYTF. The CDR3 region has the DNA TGTGCCAGCAGCTTAGTGGGCTCCTATGGCTACACCTTC.

CDR3 sequence (DNA): TGTGCCAGCAGCCCGGGGAGGGGGACACTTTCCCTGGGTGGCTACACCTTC. It encodes CASSPGRGTLSLGGYTF. The V call is TRBV14, the J call TRBJ1-2; possibly TRBD1 for D (6 bases). CDR3 size: 17 residues. Germline CDR1 and CDR2: SGHDN and FVKESK. The ends were cut back, 4 bases at V and 7 bases at J, with 25 bases in the middle.

The chain links TRBV11-2 to TRBJ1-3, with a weak D call TRBD1 (5 bases). Trimming took 3 bases from V and 0 from J, leaving 12 bases between them. The CDR3 runs 16 residues. CDR1 and CDR2 from the germline V gene are SGHAT and FQNNGV. In DNA form, the CDR3 reads TGTGCCAGCAGCTTTAACCTGGGGGGCTCTGGAAACACCATATATTTT. The encoded protein is CASSFNLGGSGNTIYF.

This clone was detected once. CDR3 nucleotide sequence: TGTGCCAGCAGCGTAGTAGCGGGCCCCACAGATACGCAGTATTTT. Translation: CASSVVAGPTDTQYF. The chain couples TRBV9 to TRBJ2-3; 7 bases agree with TRBD2. CDR1 is SGDLS and CDR2 is YYNGEE in the germline V gene. The ends lost 0 bases at V and 2 bases at J; junction bases unmatched: 3. The CDR3 covers 15 residues.

This chain links TRBV2 with TRBJ1-5; TRBD1 matches at 7 bases. The CDR3 totals 14 residues. The junction had 6 bases not matched to a gene; V was cut back by 8 bases and J by 2 bases. Germline CDR1 SNHLY, CDR2 FYNNEI. For the CDR3, the DNA is TGTGCCAGCGGTAGACAGGGAGGCAATCAGCCCCAGCATTTT. It codes for CASGRQGGNQPQHF.

The count of this clone is one. Different DNA sequences within this sample yield the same CDR3. J is TRBJ2-3 and V is TRBV5-1; D ambiguous. The V gene lost 4 bases and the J gene lost 2 bases, with 5 bases spanning the gap. The CDR3 spans 12 residues. The germline gives CDR1 SGHRS, CDR2 YFSETQ. This CDR3 is CASSATTDTQYF. The CDR3 DNA reads TGCGCCAGCAGCGCAACCACAGATACGCAGTATTTT.